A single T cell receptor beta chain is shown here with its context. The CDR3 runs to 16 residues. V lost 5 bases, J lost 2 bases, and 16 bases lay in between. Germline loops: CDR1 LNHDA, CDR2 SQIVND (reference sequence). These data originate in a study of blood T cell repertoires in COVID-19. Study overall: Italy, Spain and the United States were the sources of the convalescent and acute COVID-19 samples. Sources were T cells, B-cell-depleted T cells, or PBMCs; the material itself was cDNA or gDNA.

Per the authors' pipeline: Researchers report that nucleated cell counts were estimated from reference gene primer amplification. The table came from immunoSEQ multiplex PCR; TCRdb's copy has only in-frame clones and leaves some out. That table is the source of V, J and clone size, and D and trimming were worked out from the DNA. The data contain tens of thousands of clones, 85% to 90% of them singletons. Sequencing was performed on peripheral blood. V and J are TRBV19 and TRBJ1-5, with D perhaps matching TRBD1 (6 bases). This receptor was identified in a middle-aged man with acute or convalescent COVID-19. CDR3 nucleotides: TGTGCCAGTAGTTCTACAGGGCCTGGGGGCAATCAGCCCCAGCATTTT. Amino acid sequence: CASSSTGPGGNQPQHF. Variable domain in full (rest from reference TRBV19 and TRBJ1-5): DGGITQSPKYLFRKEGQNVTLSCEQNLNHDAMYWYRQDPGQGLRLIYYSQIVNDFQKGDIAEGYSVSREKKESFPLTVTSAQKNPTAFYLCASSSTGPGGNQPQHFGDGTRLSIL.